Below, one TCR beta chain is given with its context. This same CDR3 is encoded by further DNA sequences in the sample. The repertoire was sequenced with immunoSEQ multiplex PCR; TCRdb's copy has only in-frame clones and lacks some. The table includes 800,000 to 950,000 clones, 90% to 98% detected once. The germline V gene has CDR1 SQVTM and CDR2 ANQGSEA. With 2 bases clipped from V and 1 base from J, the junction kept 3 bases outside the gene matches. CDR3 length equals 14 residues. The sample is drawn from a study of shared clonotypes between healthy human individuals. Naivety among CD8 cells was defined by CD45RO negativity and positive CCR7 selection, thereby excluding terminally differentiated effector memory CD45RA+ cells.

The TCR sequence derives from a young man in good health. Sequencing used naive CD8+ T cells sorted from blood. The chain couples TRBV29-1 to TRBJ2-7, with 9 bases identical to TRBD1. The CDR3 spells CSVEYGTGSYEQYF. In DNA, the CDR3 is TGCAGCGTTGAATACGGGACAGGGTCCTACGAGCAGTACTTC.